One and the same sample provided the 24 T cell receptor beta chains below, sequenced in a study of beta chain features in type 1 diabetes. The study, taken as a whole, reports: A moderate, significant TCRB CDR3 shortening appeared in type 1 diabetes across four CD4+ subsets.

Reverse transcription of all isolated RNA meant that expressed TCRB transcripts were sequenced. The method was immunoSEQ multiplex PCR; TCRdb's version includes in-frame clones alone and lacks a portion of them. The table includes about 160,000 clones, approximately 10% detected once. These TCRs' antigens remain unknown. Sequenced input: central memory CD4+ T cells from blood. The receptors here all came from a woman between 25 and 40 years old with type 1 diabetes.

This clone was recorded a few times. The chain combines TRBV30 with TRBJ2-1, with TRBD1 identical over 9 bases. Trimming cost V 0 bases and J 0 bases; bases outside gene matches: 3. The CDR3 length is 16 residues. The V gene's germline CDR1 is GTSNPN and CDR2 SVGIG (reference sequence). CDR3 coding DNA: TGTGCCTGGAGTGTCAGGACAGGGGTCTCCTACAATGAGCAGTTCTTC. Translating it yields CAWSVRTGVSYNEQFF.

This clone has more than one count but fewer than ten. As DNA, the CDR3 is TGTGCCAGCAGCCCGACCAGGGGTAACTATGGCTACACCTTC. Translated, it gives CASSPTRGNYGYTF. J is TRBJ1-2 and V is TRBV7-2; weak D call: TRBD1 (6 bases). Germline V gene data show CDR1 as SGHTA and CDR2 as FQGNSA. This CDR3 has 14 amino acids. Trimming took 5 bases from V and 1 from J, leaving 11 bases between them.

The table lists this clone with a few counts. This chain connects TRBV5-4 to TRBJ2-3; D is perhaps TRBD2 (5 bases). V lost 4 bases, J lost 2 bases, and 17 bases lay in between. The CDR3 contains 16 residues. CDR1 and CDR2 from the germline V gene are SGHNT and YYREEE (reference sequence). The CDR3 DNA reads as TGTGCCAGCAGCCCAACCGCCGCAGCGGTCACAGATACGCAGTATTTT. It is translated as CASSPTAAAVTDTQYF. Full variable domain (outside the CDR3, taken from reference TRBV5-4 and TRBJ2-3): ETGVTQSPTHLIKTRGQQVTLRCSSQSGHNTVSWYQQALGQGPQFIFQYYREEENGRGNFPPRFSGLQFPNYSSELNVNALELDDSALYLCASSPTAAAVTDTQYFGPGTRLTVL.

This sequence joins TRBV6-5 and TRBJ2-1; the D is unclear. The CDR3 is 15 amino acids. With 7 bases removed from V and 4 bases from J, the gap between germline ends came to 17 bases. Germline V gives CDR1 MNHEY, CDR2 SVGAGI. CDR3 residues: CASKQDGLRYNEQFF. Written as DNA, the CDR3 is TGTGCCAGCAAGCAAGATGGGCTCAGATACAATGAGCAGTTCTTC.

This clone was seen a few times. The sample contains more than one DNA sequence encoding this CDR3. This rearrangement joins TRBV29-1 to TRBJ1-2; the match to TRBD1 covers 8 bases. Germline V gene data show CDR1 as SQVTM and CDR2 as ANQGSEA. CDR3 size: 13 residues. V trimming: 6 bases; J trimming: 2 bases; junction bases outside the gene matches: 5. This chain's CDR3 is CSVAQGANYGYTF. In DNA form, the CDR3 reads TGCAGCGTCGCGCAGGGGGCGAACTATGGCTACACCTTC.

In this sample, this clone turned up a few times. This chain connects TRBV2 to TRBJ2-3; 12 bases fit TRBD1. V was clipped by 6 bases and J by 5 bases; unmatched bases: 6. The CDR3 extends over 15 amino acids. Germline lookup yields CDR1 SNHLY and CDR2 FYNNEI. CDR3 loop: CASSSGTGGLDTQYF. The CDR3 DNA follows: TGTGCCAGCAGCTCCGGGACAGGGGGCCTAGATACGCAGTATTTT.

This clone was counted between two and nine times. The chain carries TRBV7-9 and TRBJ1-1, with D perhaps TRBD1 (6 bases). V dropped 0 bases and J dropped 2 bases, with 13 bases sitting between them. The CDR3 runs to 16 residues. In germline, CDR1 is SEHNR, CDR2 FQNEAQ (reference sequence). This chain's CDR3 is CASSLALAGANTEAFF. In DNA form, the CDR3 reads TGTGCCAGCAGCTTAGCGTTAGCGGGGGCAAACACTGAAGCTTTCTTT.

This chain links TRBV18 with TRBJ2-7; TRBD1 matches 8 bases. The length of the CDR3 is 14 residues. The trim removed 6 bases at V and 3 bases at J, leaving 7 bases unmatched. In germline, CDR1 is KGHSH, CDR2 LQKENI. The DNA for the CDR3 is TGTGCCAGCTCGAATTCAGACAGGGGCTACGAGCAGTACTTC. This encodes CASSNSDRGYEQYF. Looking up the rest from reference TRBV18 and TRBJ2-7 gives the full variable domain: NAGVMQNPRHLVRRRGQEARLRCSPMKGHSHVYWYRQLPEEGLKFMVYLQKENIIDESGMPKERFSAEFPKEGPSILRIQQVVRGDSAAYFCASSNSDRGYEQYFGPGTRLTVT.

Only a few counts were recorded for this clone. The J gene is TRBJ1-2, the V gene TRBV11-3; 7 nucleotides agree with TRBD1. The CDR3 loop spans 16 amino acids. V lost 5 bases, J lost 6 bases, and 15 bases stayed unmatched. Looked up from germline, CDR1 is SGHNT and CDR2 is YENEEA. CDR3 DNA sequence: TGTGCCAGCAGCGTCCGACAGGGTCCCCGAGAAGATGGCTACACCTTC. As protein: CASSVRQGPREDGYTF.

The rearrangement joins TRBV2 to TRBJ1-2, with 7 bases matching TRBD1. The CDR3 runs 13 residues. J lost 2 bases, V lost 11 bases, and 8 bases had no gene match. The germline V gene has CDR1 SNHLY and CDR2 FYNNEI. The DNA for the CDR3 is TGTGCCGGCGAGGAGGGACAGAACTATGGCTACACCTTC. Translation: CAGEEGQNYGYTF. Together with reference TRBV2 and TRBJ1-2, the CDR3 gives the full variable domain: EPEVTQTPSHQVTQMGQEVILRCVPISNHLYFYWYRQILGQKVEFLVSFYNNEISEKSEIFDDQFSVERPDGSNFTLKIRSTKLEDSAMYFCAGEEGQNYGYTFGSGTRLTVV.

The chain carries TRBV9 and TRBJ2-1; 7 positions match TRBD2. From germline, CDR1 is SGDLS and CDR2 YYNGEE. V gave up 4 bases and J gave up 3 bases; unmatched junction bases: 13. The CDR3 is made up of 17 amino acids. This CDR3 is CASSPPGGASGYNEQFF. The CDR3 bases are TGTGCCAGCAGCCCCCCCGGAGGAGCTAGCGGCTACAATGAGCAGTTCTTC.

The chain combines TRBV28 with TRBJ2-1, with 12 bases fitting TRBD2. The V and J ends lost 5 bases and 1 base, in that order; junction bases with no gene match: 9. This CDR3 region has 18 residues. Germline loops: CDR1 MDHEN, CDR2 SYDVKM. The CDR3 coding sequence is TGTGCCAGCAGTACCGTGACTAGCGGGAGTAGGTCCTACAATGAGCAGTTCTTC. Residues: CASSTVTSGSRSYNEQFF.

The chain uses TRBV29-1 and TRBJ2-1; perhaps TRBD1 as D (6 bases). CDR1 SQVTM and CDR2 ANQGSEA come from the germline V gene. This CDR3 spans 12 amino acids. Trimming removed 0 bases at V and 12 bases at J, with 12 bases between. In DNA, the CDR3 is TGCAGCGTTGAAGAGAACAGGGAAACGCAGTTCTTC. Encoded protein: CSVEENRETQFF.

CDR3 bases: TGTGCCAGCAGCTCGCCCCGACAGGGGGCCTCCTACAATGAGCAGTTCTTC. Translation gives CASSSPRQGASYNEQFF. V is TRBV7-3 and J is TRBJ2-1; TRBD1 matches at 10 bases. Losses at the gene ends were 4 bases for V and 0 bases for J; bases not matched to a gene: 6. This CDR3 spans 17 amino acids. CDR1 and CDR2 (germline): SGHTA, FQGTGA. Full variable domain (rest looked up from reference TRBV7-3 and TRBJ2-1): GAGVSQTPSNKVTEKGKYVELRCDPISGHTALYWYRQSLGQGPEFLIYFQGTGAADDSGLPNDRFFAVRPEGSVSTLKIQRTERGDSAVYLCASSSPRQGASYNEQFFGPGTRLTVL.

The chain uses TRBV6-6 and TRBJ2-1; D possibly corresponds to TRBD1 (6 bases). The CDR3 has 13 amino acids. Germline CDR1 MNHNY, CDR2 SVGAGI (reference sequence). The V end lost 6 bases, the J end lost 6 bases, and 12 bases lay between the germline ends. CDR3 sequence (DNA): TGTGCCAGCAGAGGGACATACTCCAATGAGCAGTTCTTC. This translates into CASRGTYSNEQFF.

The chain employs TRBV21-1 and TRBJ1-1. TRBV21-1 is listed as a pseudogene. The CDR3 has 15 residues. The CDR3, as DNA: TGTGCCAGCAGCAAAGAGAGGGAATTGTACGCTGAAGCTTTCTTT. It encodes CASSKERELYAEAFF.

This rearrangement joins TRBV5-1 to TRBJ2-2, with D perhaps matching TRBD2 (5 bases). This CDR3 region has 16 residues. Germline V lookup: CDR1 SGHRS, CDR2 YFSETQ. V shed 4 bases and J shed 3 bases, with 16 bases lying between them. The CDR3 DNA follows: TGCGCCAGCAGCCCGGCCAGCCCGAGGGACACCGGGGAGCTGTTTTTT. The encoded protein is CASSPASPRDTGELFF. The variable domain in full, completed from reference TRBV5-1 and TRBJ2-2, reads KAGVTQTPRYLIKTRGQQVTLSCSPISGHRSVSWYQQTPGQGLQFLFEYFSETQRNKGNFPGRFSGRQFSNSRSEMNVSTLELGDSALYLCASSPASPRDTGELFFGEGSRLTVL.

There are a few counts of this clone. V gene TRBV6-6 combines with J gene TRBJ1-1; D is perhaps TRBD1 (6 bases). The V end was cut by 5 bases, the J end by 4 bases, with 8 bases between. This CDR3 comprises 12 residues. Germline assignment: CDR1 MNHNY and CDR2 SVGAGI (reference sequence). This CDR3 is CASSRQATEAFF. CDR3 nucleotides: TGTGCCAGCAGTCGACAGGCCACTGAAGCTTTCTTT.

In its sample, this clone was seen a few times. CDR3 region: CSVRLSRDWRHGYTF. DNA of the CDR3: TGCAGCGTCAGGCTATCCCGGGACTGGCGGCATGGCTACACCTTC. The rearrangement links TRBV29-1 to TRBJ1-2, with TRBD1 as a possible D gene (5 bases). Looked up from germline, CDR1 is SQVTM and CDR2 is ANQGSEA. This CDR3 contains 15 residues. V lost 6 bases and J 6 bases, leaving 23 bases between the germline ends. The complete variable domain, with remaining parts taken from reference TRBV29-1 and TRBJ1-2, reads SAVISQKPSRDICQRGTSLTIQCQVDSQVTMMFWYRQQPGQSLTLIATANQGSEATYESGFVIDKFPISRPNLTFSTLTVSNMSPEDSSIYLCSVRLSRDWRHGYTFGSGTRLTVV.

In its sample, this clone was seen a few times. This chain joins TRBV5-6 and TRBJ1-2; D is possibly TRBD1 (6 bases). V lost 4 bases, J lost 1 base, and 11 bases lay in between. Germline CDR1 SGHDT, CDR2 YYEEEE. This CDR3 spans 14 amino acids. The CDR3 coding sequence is TGTGCCAGCAGCATCAGACAGGATAACTATGGCTACACCTTC. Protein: CASSIRQDNYGYTF. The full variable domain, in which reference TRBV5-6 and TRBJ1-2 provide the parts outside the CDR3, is DAGVTQSPTHLIKTRGQQVTLRCSPKSGHDTVSWYQQALGQGPQFIFQYYEEEERQRGNFPDRFSGHQFPNYSSELNVNALLLGDSALYLCASSIRQDNYGYTFGSGTRLTVV.

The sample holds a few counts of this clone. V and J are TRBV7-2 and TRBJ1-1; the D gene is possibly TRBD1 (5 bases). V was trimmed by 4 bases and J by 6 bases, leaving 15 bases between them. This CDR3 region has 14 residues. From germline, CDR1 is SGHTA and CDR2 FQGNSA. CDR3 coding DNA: TGTGCCAGCAGCTCGACAATCCCGGGGGCTGAAGCTTTCTTT. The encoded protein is CASSSTIPGAEAFF.

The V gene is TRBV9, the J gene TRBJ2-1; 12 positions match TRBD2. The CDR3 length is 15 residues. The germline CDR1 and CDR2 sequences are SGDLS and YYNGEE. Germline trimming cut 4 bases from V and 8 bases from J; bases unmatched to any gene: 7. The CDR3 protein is CASSPTSGRIDEQFF. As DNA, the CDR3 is TGTGCCAGCAGCCCTACTAGCGGGAGGATCGATGAGCAGTTCTTC.

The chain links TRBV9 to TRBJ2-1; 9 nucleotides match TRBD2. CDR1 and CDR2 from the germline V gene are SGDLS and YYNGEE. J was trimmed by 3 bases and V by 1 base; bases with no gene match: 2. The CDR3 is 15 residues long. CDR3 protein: CASSVLAGNYNEQFF. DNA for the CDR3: TGTGCCAGCAGCGTACTAGCGGGGAACTACAATGAGCAGTTCTTC.

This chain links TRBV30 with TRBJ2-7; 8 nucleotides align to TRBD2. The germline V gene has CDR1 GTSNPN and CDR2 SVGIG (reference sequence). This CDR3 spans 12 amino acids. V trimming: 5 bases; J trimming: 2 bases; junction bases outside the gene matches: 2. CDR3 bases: TGTGCCTGGGATAGCGGGACCTACGAGCAGTACTTC. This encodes CAWDSGTYEQYF.